This paragraph covers one TCR beta chain sequence. Trimming cost V 7 bases and J 5 bases; bases outside gene matches: 9. This CDR3 has 14 residues. Germline CDR1 is SGHDT and CDR2 is YYEEEE. These data are taken from a study of technical replicates of blood from a handful of donors. This table comes from immunoSEQ multiplex PCR, and its TCRdb copy is limited to in-frame clones, with some not included. The sample has roughly 50,000 clones; 93% are singletons. This sequence was found in a human donor in good health. Some clones in this sample may be carry-over from other donors' samples. Input material: PBMCs. This chain connects TRBV5-6 to TRBJ1-3; 7 nucleotides line up with TRBD1. Written as DNA, the CDR3 is TGTGCCAGCGTGCGACAGGGACAGAGAAACACCATATATTTT. It codes for CASVRQGQRNTIYF.